These 21 T cell receptor beta chains originate from one sample sequenced in a study of cytomegalovirus exposure and HLA in healthy donors. Primers for the PCR totalled 60 Vbeta and 13 Jbeta. Here immunoSEQ multiplex PCR was the method, and the copy in TCRdb shows in-frame clones only, minus some. The data hold around 130,000 clones, with roughly 88% observed a single time. Sequencing input: PBMCs. The receptors stem from a young woman in good health and CMV-seropositive.

The chain is built from TRBV9 and TRBJ1-2, with D possibly TRBD1 on 6 matching bases. Germline CDR1 reads SGDLS; CDR2 reads YYNGEE. CDR3 length equals 14 residues. The ends were cut back, 4 bases at V and 5 bases at J, with 15 bases in the middle. CDR3: CASSPVGAQYGYTF. The DNA for the CDR3 is TGTGCCAGCAGCCCCGTGGGGGCGCAGTATGGCTACACCTTC.

The chain employs TRBV27 and TRBJ2-2; no definite D call. Germline V gives CDR1 MNHEY, CDR2 SMNVEV (reference sequence). The CDR3 totals 13 residues. The ends were cut back, 3 bases at V and 2 bases at J, with 4 bases in the middle. The CDR3 reads CASSFSNTGELFF. CDR3 nucleotide sequence: TGTGCCAGCAGTTTTTCTAACACCGGGGAGCTGTTTTTT.

The chain recombines TRBV7-2 with TRBJ2-3; 10 nucleotides match TRBD2. The V and J ends lost 5 bases and 8 bases, in that order; junction bases with no gene match: 19. Germline V gene sequence: CDR1 SGHTA, CDR2 FQGNSA. This CDR3 has 18 amino acids. CDR3 sequence reads: CASSPALGSGGGKATQYF. In DNA, the CDR3 is TGTGCCAGCAGCCCCGCCCTCGGCAGCGGGGGGGGAAAGGCTACGCAGTATTTT.

The chain carries TRBV18 and TRBJ1-4, with unresolved D. V was cut by 6 bases and J by 4 bases, with 21 bases left in between. CDR3 length equals 17 residues. Germline V lookup: CDR1 KGHSH, CDR2 LQKENI. The CDR3 DNA is TGTGCCAGCTCCCCCCGGACTGCGGACGGAGATAATGAAAAACTGTTTTTT. Translating gives CASSPRTADGDNEKLFF.

The chain couples TRBV19 to TRBJ1-4, with TRBD1 matching over 9 bases. In germline, CDR1 is LNHDA, CDR2 SQIVND (reference sequence). After removal of 4 bases from V and 8 bases from J, the junction contained 11 bases not matched to a gene. The CDR3 length is 16 residues. The CDR3 reads CASSTRTGGANEKLFF. The CDR3 nucleotides read TGTGCCAGTAGTACGCGAACAGGGGGCGCGAACGAAAAACTGTTTTTT.

The chain carries TRBV19 and TRBJ2-3; the match to TRBD2 covers 13 bases. The CDR3 length is 17 residues. The V and J ends lost 6 bases and 5 bases, in that order; junction bases with no gene match: 11. In germline, CDR1 is LNHDA, CDR2 SQIVND (reference sequence). Written as DNA, the CDR3 is TGTGCCAGTAGCTCGGGACTAGCGGGGTTCGGAAGAGATACGCAGTATTTT. It is translated as CASSSGLAGFGRDTQYF. Looking up the rest from reference TRBV19 and TRBJ2-3 gives the full variable domain: DGGITQSPKYLFRKEGQNVTLSCEQNLNHDAMYWYRQDPGQGLRLIYYSQIVNDFQKGDIAEGYSVSREKKESFPLTVTSAQKNPTAFYLCASSSGLAGFGRDTQYFGPGTRLTVL.

The chain couples TRBV27 to TRBJ2-2, with 10 bases matching TRBD2. This CDR3 region has 16 residues. The junction had 7 bases not matched to a gene; V was cut back by 5 bases and J by 4 bases. The germline gives CDR1 MNHEY, CDR2 SMNVEV (reference sequence). The CDR3 here is CASSTTSGGATGELFF. CDR3 bases: TGTGCCAGCAGTACGACAAGCGGGGGGGCCACCGGGGAGCTGTTTTTT.

The chain links TRBV27 to TRBJ2-5, with 9 bases matching TRBD1. Judging by the DNA end, TRBJ2-7 fits better; the J call may be wrong. The CDR3 runs 14 residues. Germline V gene data show CDR1 as MNHEY and CDR2 as SMNVEV (reference sequence). This CDR3 reads CASSAPGQGYEQYF. In DNA form, the CDR3 reads TGTGCCAGCAGCGCCCCGGGACAGGGCTACGAGCAGTACTTC.

This clone was counted only a few times. The chain recombines TRBV7-9 with TRBJ2-3, with D possibly matching TRBD2 (6 bases). V was trimmed by 6 bases and J by 3 bases, leaving 13 bases between them. The CDR3 runs to 14 residues. In germline, CDR1 is SEHNR, CDR2 FQNEAQ (reference sequence). The DNA for the CDR3 is TGTGCCAGCAGACCTGATGGGGGGACAGATACGCAGTATTTT. Its protein product is CASRPDGGTDTQYF.

The chain employs TRBV28 and TRBJ2-5; TRBD2 matches at 7 bases. Germline V lookup: CDR1 MDHEN, CDR2 SYDVKM. V lost 3 bases and J lost 5; bases outside the gene matches: 3. The CDR3 runs 13 residues. CDR3 sequence: CASSFSGGETQYF. Here the CDR3 DNA reads TGTGCCAGCAGTTTTTCCGGGGGGGAGACCCAGTACTTC.

The chain employs TRBV5-5 and TRBJ1-1; 7 bases map to TRBD1. This CDR3 contains 15 residues. Trimming cost V 1 base and J 3 bases; bases outside gene matches: 6. Germline CDR1 and CDR2: SGHKS and YYEKEE (reference sequence). Here the CDR3 DNA reads TGTGCCAGCAGCTTGCTCAAGGGGGCTTACACTGAAGCTTTCTTT. It is translated as CASSLLKGAYTEAFF.

The chain has TRBV5-1 and TRBJ1-3, with D tentatively TRBD1 (5 bases). Germline values: CDR1 SGHRS, CDR2 YFSETQ. The CDR3 totals 13 residues. Deletions cut 4 bases from V and 8 bases from J, with 13 bases between. The CDR3 reads CASSPSRADTIYF. The CDR3 nucleotides read TGCGCCAGCAGCCCGAGCAGGGCAGACACCATATATTTT.

The V gene is TRBV19, the J gene TRBJ2-7, with 10 positions matching TRBD2. The CDR3 loop spans 14 amino acids. Trimming cost V 5 bases and J 2 bases; bases outside gene matches: 3. Per germline, CDR1 LNHDA and CDR2 SQIVND (reference sequence). The CDR3 protein is CASSGTSDTYEQYF. CDR3 coding DNA: TGTGCCAGTAGTGGGACTAGCGACACCTACGAGCAGTACTTC.

This rearrangement joins TRBV27 to TRBJ2-7; TRBD1 matches 7 bases. The CDR3 runs to 15 residues. Germline V gene data show CDR1 as MNHEY and CDR2 as SMNVEV (reference sequence). The trim removed 1 base at V and 0 bases at J, leaving 3 bases unmatched. This CDR3 is CASSLWAGGSYEQYF. The CDR3 nucleotides read TGTGCCAGCAGTTTATGGGCAGGGGGCTCCTACGAGCAGTACTTC.

The chain couples TRBV4-2 to TRBJ2-5, with 9 nucleotides matching TRBD2. The CDR3 is 16 amino acids. V lost 1 base and J lost 5; bases outside the gene matches: 8. Germline-derived CDR1 and CDR2 are LGHNA and YNFKEQ. Here the CDR3 DNA reads TGTGCCAGCAGCCAAGCCCGCGGGGGGGCCACGGAGACCCAGTACTTC. As protein: CASSQARGGATETQYF.

This chain uses TRBV25-1 with TRBJ2-5; no firm D call. The CDR3 sequence is 15 residues long. Between the trimmed V and J ends, which lost 0 bases and 2 bases, there was a span of 10 bases. CDR1 and CDR2 from the germline V gene are MGHDK and SYGVNS. The CDR3 nucleotides read TGTGCCAGCAGTGAATATGGCTTACTACAAGAGACCCAGTACTTC. This codes for CASSEYGLLQETQYF.

The chain carries TRBV7-9 and TRBJ1-4; TRBD1 matches at 10 bases. Looked up from germline, CDR1 is SEHNR and CDR2 is FQNEAQ (reference sequence). The CDR3 totals 17 residues. V trimming: 5 bases; J trimming: 7 bases; junction bases outside the gene matches: 13. The CDR3 spells CASSPRPGTGDGEKLFF. The CDR3 DNA reads TGTGCCAGCAGCCCACGCCCGGGGACAGGGGACGGTGAAAAACTGTTTTTT.

The chain has TRBV7-8 and TRBJ2-1; D possibly corresponds to TRBD2 (6 bases). The CDR3 is 18 amino acids. The V gene's germline CDR1 is SGHVS and CDR2 FQNEAQ. V was trimmed by 5 bases and J by 0 bases, leaving 20 bases between them. The CDR3 sequence: CASSLRTTGGDSYNEQFF. DNA for the CDR3: TGTGCCAGCAGCCTTCGGACTACTGGCGGTGACTCCTACAATGAGCAGTTCTTC.

The chain is built from TRBV5-5 and TRBJ1-2; TRBD1 is a possible D gene (6 bases). The germline gives CDR1 SGHKS, CDR2 YYEKEE (reference sequence). Trimming left V 0 bases short and J 8 bases short, with 17 bases between. The CDR3 covers 15 residues. CDR3 region: CASSLGLIRGWGYTF. CDR3 nucleotide sequence: TGTGCCAGCAGCTTGGGGCTAATCAGGGGCTGGGGCTACACCTTC. The whole variable domain, remainder taken from reference TRBV5-5 and TRBJ1-2, is DAGVTQSPTHLIKTRGQQVTLRCSPISGHKSVSWYQQVLGQGPQFIFQYYEKEERGRGNFPDRFSARQFPNYSSELNVNALLLGDSALYLCASSLGLIRGWGYTFGSGTRLTVV.

V and J are TRBV5-6 and TRBJ2-4, with TRBD1 identical over 8 bases. V lost 9 bases, J lost 1 base, and 6 bases stayed unmatched. The CDR3 spans 14 residues. Germline V CDR1 and CDR2: SGHDT, YYEEEE. The CDR3 bases are TGTGCCACTACGGACAGGGTGGCCAAAAACATTCAGTACTTC. Translating it yields CATTDRVAKNIQYF.

V gene TRBV2 combines with J gene TRBJ1-5; perhaps TRBD1 as D (5 bases). Germline V gives CDR1 SNHLY, CDR2 FYNNEI. The ends were cut back, 4 bases at V and 5 bases at J, with 18 bases in the middle. This CDR3 region has 16 residues. DNA of the CDR3: TGTGCCAGCAGTGTCTGGGTCAGGGAAGCCGATCAGCCCCAGCATTTT. Its protein is CASSVWVREADQPQHF.